This T cell receptor beta chain comes out of a study of T-cell memory formation after mild COVID-19. About the research overall: Across donors, TCR clusters were largely donor specific. Whole-study findings and limits: CD4/CD8 balance held among clones contracting day 15 to 85, and later expanders leaned CD4+.

The CDR3 consists of 15 residues. The ends were cut back, 7 bases at V and 8 bases at J, with 18 bases in the middle. The V gene's germline CDR1 is MNHNS and CDR2 SASEGT. After 5'RACE with constant-segment primers, TCR alpha and TCR beta cDNA libraries carrying sample barcodes and UMIs were obtained. Each CDR3 protein gets one entry after TCRdb re-called the 5' RACE reads with MiXCR. Of 390,000 or so distinct CDR3 sequences listed, about 15% are singletons. This clonotype was seen repeatedly, ten times or more. The antigen is undetermined. The sequence was collected from a man between 18 and 35 years old who had mild COVID-19 (a few samples of this study predate the infection). Cell type and time point are not known. Sequencing was carried out using PBMCs or a T cell subset sorted from them (not recorded which). The J gene is TRBJ1-6, the V gene TRBV6-1; D gene unclear. CDR3 DNA: TGTGCCAGCAATCCGACGGATGCGAATCATTCACCCCTCCACTTT. Translation: CASNPTDANHSPLHF.